This T cell receptor beta chain was captured by sequencing in a study of T cell repertoires in cytomegalovirus infection. Study-wide context: The public TCR beta signatures pointed to both CMV infection and matching HLA type.

Regarding this clonotype: The antigen remains undetermined.

The CDR3 is made up of 19 amino acids. TCRdb processed the reads anew with MiXCR; each CDR3 protein has one entry. This sample has approximately 97,000 distinct CDR3 sequences, with 15% to 20% found just once. General study findings and limits: The response measured ex vivo was dominated by TCR beta clonotypes (HLA-C-restricted and CMV-specific). The study identified carriers of CMV plus the relevant HLA from cumulative public TCR beta family frequency.

The chain links TRBV5-3 to TRBJ1-5; 7 positions agree with TRBD1. TRBV5-3 is assigned to the ORF class and has an uncertain function. Source material: PBMCs. The source of this sequence is a human donor in good health (CMV status not recorded). Some clones in this sample may be carry-over from other donors' samples. The CDR3 loop is CDSSLGPRDSTHSNQPQHF. The CDR3 nucleotides read TGTGACAGCAGCTTGGGGCCCAGGGACAGCACTCATAGCAATCAGCCCCAGCATTTT.